Detailed here is one T cell receptor (beta chain). This record belongs to a study of blood T cell repertoires in COVID-19. In germline, CDR1 is SGHAT, CDR2 FQNNGV. The junction had 4 bases not matched to a gene; V was cut back by 4 bases and J by 7 bases. CDR3 length: 13 residues. In the study's own analysis: Estimated nucleated cell counts came from reference gene primer amplification. Produced via immunoSEQ multiplex PCR; TCRdb's table is partial and in-frame only. V and J calls and clone size are as listed in that table; D and trimming were resolved from the DNA. This table has 120,000 to 150,000 clones, approximately 85% appearing once.

The source is a woman aged 45-65 years with acute COVID-19. The rearrangement links TRBV11-2 to TRBJ1-5, with TRBD1 matching 7 bases. Material: PBMCs or T cells enriched from blood (not recorded which). CDR3 protein: CASSSQGGQPQHF. The CDR3 nucleotides read TGTGCCAGCAGCTCTCAGGGGGGCCAGCCCCAGCATTTT.